This T cell receptor beta chain was documented in a study of Graves' ophthalmopathy and Graves' hyperthyroidism. Study context: Upon initial diagnosis and before any treatment, peripheral blood was collected.

Cases classed as stable hyperthyroidism had no ophthalmopathy within 18 months of follow-up. Clinical symptoms, serum thyroxine, TRAb, thyroid ultrasound and orbital computed tomography determined diagnosis. The authors amplified TCR beta CDR3 regions, and they did so from RNA transcripts for repertoire sequencing. Scientists carried out first-round RT-PCR using HTBI primers and then a second-round multiplex PCR. MiXCR, run by TCRdb on the multiplex PCR reads, gives a single entry per CDR3 protein. The sample yields roughly 420,000 distinct CDR3 sequences, over 20% seen once. This clonotype was seen many times. In germline, CDR1 is DFQATT, CDR2 SNEGSKA (reference sequence). CDR3 length: 13 amino acids. V shed 6 bases and J shed 12 bases, with 23 bases lying between them.

The clonotype comes from a woman in her late teens or twenties with stable Graves' hyperthyroidism. The specimen sequenced was peripheral blood. This chain links TRBV20-1 with TRBJ1-2; a weak D match, TRBD1 (6 bases). The CDR3 here is CSATIRQVWMDTF. The CDR3 DNA is TGCAGTGCCACCATCCGACAGGTTTGGATGGACACCTTC.